These 30 T cell receptor beta chains were sequenced from one sample in a study of blood T cell repertoires in COVID-19. Sequenced by immunoSEQ multiplex PCR; TCRdb stores in-frame clones only, minus some. The sample lists about 370,000 clones, 70% to 90% occurring once. The material sequenced was peripheral blood. These receptors were collected from a woman aged 25 to 45 with COVID-19, enrolled during active disease.

The chain recombines TRBV4-1 with TRBJ2-1; tentatively, D is TRBD2 (6 bases). The CDR3 runs to 16 residues. V shed 2 bases and J shed 7 bases, with 18 bases lying between them. In germline, CDR1 is MGHRA, CDR2 YSYEKL. The CDR3 nucleotides read TGCGCCAGCAGCCAAATCCCTAGCGTGGCCCTTAATGAGCAGTTCTTC. It translates to CASSQIPSVALNEQFF.

This chain joins TRBV25-1 and TRBJ2-1; 7 bases match TRBD2. V was pared by 5 bases and J by 6 bases, with 10 bases of the junction left unmatched. The CDR3 is 15 amino acids. Germline CDR1 reads MGHDK; CDR2 reads SYGVNS. CDR3 DNA sequence: TGTGCCAGCAGTCATCCAGGGAGGGTGGGCAATGAGCAGTTCTTC. This translates into CASSHPGRVGNEQFF.

The chain combines TRBV7-2 with TRBJ2-7; TRBD2 matches 7 bases. The CDR3 totals 16 residues. The V gene end was trimmed by 1 base and the J gene end by 3 bases; junction bases not matched to a gene: 9. CDR1 and CDR2 from the germline V gene are SGHTA and FQGNSA. The CDR3 is CASSLGGSGRLYEQYV. In DNA, the CDR3 is TGTGCCAGCAGCTTAGGGGGTAGCGGGCGCCTCTACGAGCAGTACGTC.

This chain uses TRBV7-2 with TRBJ2-1; tentative D call: TRBD2 (6 bases). Germline lookup yields CDR1 SGHTA and CDR2 FQGNSA. The ends were cut back, 0 bases at V and 2 bases at J, with 26 bases in the middle. This CDR3 is built from 21 residues. The DNA of the CDR3 is TGTGCCAGCAGCTTAGCCCGGCGGGGTGGGCTATCATTTTCTCCCTACAATGAGCAGTTCTTC. Protein: CASSLARRGGLSFSPYNEQFF.

The rearrangement uses TRBV2 and TRBJ1-1, with 9 bases identical to TRBD1. Germline V gene data show CDR1 as SNHLY and CDR2 as FYNNEI. The V gene end was trimmed by 2 bases and the J gene end by 5 bases; junction bases not matched to a gene: 9. CDR3 length: 16 residues. The DNA of the CDR3 is TGTGCCAGCAGTGAATTGGGACAGGGTCAAGGGACTGAAGCTTTCTTT. This gives the protein CASSELGQGQGTEAFF. Looking up the rest from reference TRBV2 and TRBJ1-1 gives the full variable domain: EPEVTQTPSHQVTQMGQEVILRCVPISNHLYFYWYRQILGQKVEFLVSFYNNEISEKSEIFDDQFSVERPDGSNFTLKIRSTKLEDSAMYFCASSELGQGQGTEAFFGQGTRLTVV.

The rearrangement joins TRBV18 to TRBJ1-4, with a weak D call TRBD1 (6 bases). Per germline, CDR1 KGHSH and CDR2 LQKENI. Trimming cost V 3 bases and J 0 bases, with 14 bases left between them. The CDR3 totals 17 residues. The CDR3 reads CASSPRTDYATNEKLFF. The CDR3 nucleotides are TGTGCCAGCTCACCCCGGACAGACTATGCAACTAATGAAAAACTGTTTTTT.

As regards this clone: One junction end does not reproduce the germline sequence, and a read error may be involved. The chain has TRBV7-7 and TRBJ2-7; 8 positions match TRBD1. This CDR3 spans 15 amino acids. The germline V gene encodes CDR1 SSHAT and CDR2 FNYEAQ (reference sequence). The CDR3 DNA sequence: TGTGCTAGCAGCTTAGGACAGGGAGAGATCTACGAGCAGTACTTC. Amino acids: CASSLGQGEIYEQYF.

Here the CDR3 reads CANTMTGEQYV. CDR3 DNA sequence: TGTGCCAACACAATGACGGGAGAGCAGTACGTC. This chain links TRBV10-3 with TRBJ2-7; D possibly corresponds to TRBD2 (5 bases). The CDR3 covers 11 residues. Germline-derived CDR1 and CDR2 are ENHRY and SYGVKD. Trimming took 10 bases from V and 7 from J, leaving 14 bases between them.

The J gene is TRBJ1-4, the V gene TRBV6-5, with D possibly being TRBD1 (6 bases). CDR1 is MNHEY, CDR2 SVGAGI, per germline. CDR3 length equals 15 residues. V lost 5 bases and J 4 bases, leaving 14 bases between the germline ends. The CDR3 nucleotides are TGTGCCAGCAGTCTTCTGGGACAAAATAATGAAAAACTGTTTTTT. As protein: CASSLLGQNNEKLFF.

This chain links TRBV24-1 with TRBJ2-5, with 9 bases lining up with TRBD1. This CDR3 is 15 amino acids long. Germline V CDR1 and CDR2: KGHDR, SFDVKD. The V gene end was trimmed by 4 bases and the J gene end by 5 bases; junction bases not matched to a gene: 7. The CDR3 loop is CATSDRDRARETQYF. As DNA, the CDR3 is TGTGCCACCAGTGACAGGGACAGGGCGAGGGAGACCCAGTACTTC.

This chain joins TRBV19 and TRBJ2-1; the match to TRBD1 covers 10 bases. CDR3 length equals 14 residues. V lost 5 bases and J lost 10; bases outside the gene matches: 8. Germline V gene lookup returns CDR1 LNHDA and CDR2 SQIVND (reference sequence). CDR3: CASSADRGGGEQFF. The CDR3 nucleotides read TGTGCCAGTAGTGCGGACAGGGGGGGAGGAGAGCAGTTCTTC.

The J gene is TRBJ1-1, the V gene TRBV7-8, with D uncertain. Germline-derived CDR1 and CDR2 are SGHVS and FQNEAQ. V was clipped by 8 bases and J by 4 bases, with 14 bases between them. The CDR3 totals 13 residues. The CDR3 loop is CASGSSLPTEAFF. CDR3 bases: TGTGCCAGCGGATCTAGCCTACCCACTGAAGCTTTCTTT.

The chain combines TRBV4-3 with TRBJ2-5; D perhaps matches TRBD2 (7 bases). The germline CDR1 and CDR2 sequences are LGHNA and YSLEER. The CDR3 loop spans 16 amino acids. The germline V and J ends were trimmed by 5 bases and 5 bases, with 21 bases remaining between them. The CDR3: CASSYKSGGPEETQYF. The CDR3 nucleotides read TGCGCCAGCAGCTATAAGTCCGGGGGGCCGGAGGAGACCCAGTACTTC.

V usage is TRBV19 and J usage is TRBJ1-6; D unresolved. V dropped 5 bases and J dropped 6 bases, with 11 bases sitting between them. Germline CDR1 LNHDA, CDR2 SQIVND (reference sequence). The length of the CDR3 is 14 residues. This chain's CDR3 is CASSHTPVNSPLHF. For the CDR3, the DNA is TGTGCCAGTAGTCACACACCTGTTAATTCACCCCTCCACTTT.

This sequence joins TRBV19 and TRBJ2-6, with D unresolved. Per the germline V gene, CDR1 is LNHDA and CDR2 is SQIVND (reference sequence). V was clipped by 5 bases and J by 4 bases, with 12 bases between them. The CDR3 runs to 15 residues. The CDR3 DNA sequence: TGTGCCAGTAGTCCCCCGTGGGCCGGGGCCAACGTCCTGACTTTC. Its translation: CASSPPWAGANVLTF.

The rearrangement links TRBV27 to TRBJ1-1; no clear D. Germline V gene data show CDR1 as MNHEY and CDR2 as SMNVEV (reference sequence). V was trimmed by 2 bases and J by 3 bases, leaving 13 bases between them. CDR3 length equals 15 residues. CDR3 sequence reads: CASSLNGVGDTEAFF. The CDR3 region has the DNA TGTGCCAGCAGTTTAAACGGGGTTGGGGACACTGAAGCTTTCTTT.

This sequence joins TRBV11-2 and TRBJ2-7; a possible D gene is TRBD2 (6 bases). This CDR3 region has 14 residues. Germline V lookup: CDR1 SGHAT, CDR2 FQNNGV. V lost 5 bases and J lost 3, with 14 bases in between. CDR3 residues: CASSARDWFYEQYF. The DNA for the CDR3 is TGTGCCAGCAGCGCAAGGGACTGGTTCTACGAGCAGTACTTC. Complete variable domain (other parts from reference TRBV11-2 and TRBJ2-7): EAGVAQSPRYKIIEKRQSVAFWCNPISGHATLYWYQQILGQGPKLLIQFQNNGVVDDSQLPKDRFSAERLKGVDSTLKIQPAKLEDSAVYLCASSARDWFYEQYFGPGTRLTVT.

The chain has TRBV27 and TRBJ1-2, with 8 bases identical to TRBD1. The length of the CDR3 is 14 residues. CDR1 MNHEY and CDR2 SMNVEV come from the germline V gene (reference sequence). V dropped 6 bases and J dropped 4; count of bases not matched to a gene: 7. CDR3 protein: CASSPTGEGYGYTF. The CDR3 DNA sequence: TGTGCCAGCAGCCCGACAGGGGAGGGCTATGGCTACACCTTC.

V is TRBV5-1 and J is TRBJ2-7; D is perhaps TRBD1 (5 bases). CDR3 length equals 15 residues. CDR1 and CDR2 from the germline V gene are SGHRS and YFSETQ. V was clipped by 0 bases and J by 2 bases, with 12 bases between them. The CDR3 is CASSLGATETYEQYF. DNA for the CDR3: TGCGCCAGCAGCTTGGGGGCGACAGAGACCTACGAGCAGTACTTC.

The chain employs TRBV6-6 and TRBJ2-3; D is unresolved. Germline values: CDR1 MNHNY, CDR2 SVGAGI (reference sequence). Trimming took 6 bases from V and 4 from J, leaving 5 bases between them. This CDR3 region has 11 residues. The CDR3, as DNA: TGTGCCAGCAGCAGCGCAGATACGCAGTATTTT. Amino acids: CASSSADTQYF.

The chain employs TRBV19 and TRBJ2-3, with D maybe TRBD2 (6 bases). The CDR3 has 13 residues. Trimming took 5 bases from V and 3 from J, leaving 9 bases between them. Germline lookup yields CDR1 LNHDA and CDR2 SQIVND (reference sequence). The CDR3 region is CASSGGGTDTQYF. CDR3 DNA sequence: TGTGCCAGTAGTGGGGGAGGTACAGATACGCAGTATTTT.

This sequence joins TRBV5-6 and TRBJ1-6; TRBD1 might be the D (5 bases). CDR3 length equals 14 residues. V gave up 2 bases and J gave up 8 bases, with 11 bases separating them. Germline V gene data show CDR1 as SGHDT and CDR2 as YYEEEE. The CDR3 bases are TGTGCCAGCAGCTTTCTCGCCAGGGATTCACCCCTCCACTTT. Translated, it gives CASSFLARDSPLHF.

This rearrangement joins TRBV5-1 to TRBJ2-6, with D possibly being TRBD2 (5 bases). The CDR3 runs 16 residues. The germline V gene has CDR1 SGHRS and CDR2 YFSETQ. The germline V and J ends were trimmed by 0 bases and 0 bases, with 7 bases remaining between them. CDR3 amino acids: CASSLARDSGANVLTF. DNA of the CDR3: TGCGCCAGCAGCTTGGCTCGGGACTCTGGGGCCAACGTCCTGACTTTC.

This chain links TRBV5-6 with TRBJ1-5, with TRBD1 identical over 7 bases. The V segment lost 0 bases and the J segment 2 bases; nucleotides outside the gene matches: 5. Germline values: CDR1 SGHDT, CDR2 YYEEEE. This CDR3 is 16 amino acids long. The DNA of the CDR3 is TGTGCCAGCAGCTTGGGACAGGGTATCGGCAATCAGCCCCAGCATTTT. Encoded protein: CASSLGQGIGNQPQHF.

This clone was observed a single time. The CDR3 reads CAWSPPGQGDTEAFF. Here the CDR3 DNA reads TGTGCCTGGAGTCCCCCGGGACAGGGAGACACTGAAGCTTTCTTT. This rearrangement joins TRBV30 to TRBJ1-1, with 9 bases fitting TRBD1. CDR1 and CDR2 (germline): GTSNPN, SVGIG (reference sequence). With V trimmed by 2 bases and J by 3 bases, 7 bases remained unmatched. There are 15 residues in the CDR3.

This chain links TRBV11-2 with TRBJ2-2; 7 bases agree with TRBD1. The germline CDR1 and CDR2 sequences are SGHAT and FQNNGV. V lost 5 bases to trimming and J lost 1 base; unmatched junction nucleotides: 4. The CDR3 sequence is 15 residues long. The DNA for the CDR3 is TGTGCCAGCAGCCGAGGGGGCGGGAACACCGGGGAGCTGTTTTTT. Translating it yields CASSRGGGNTGELFF.

The rearrangement joins TRBV12-3 or TRBV12-4 to TRBJ2-3; D may be TRBD1 (6 bases). V lost 5 bases and J 5 bases, leaving 11 bases between the germline ends. CDR3 size: 13 residues. CDR3 coding DNA: TGTGCCAGCAGTCGGGGACACCAAGATACGCAGTATTTT. It translates to CASSRGHQDTQYF.

This sequence joins TRBV11-2 and TRBJ2-7, with a possible D match to TRBD2 (6 bases). V was shortened by 7 bases and J by 0 bases, with 10 bases between the two germline ends. CDR3 length: 13 residues. CDR1 and CDR2 (germline): SGHAT, FQNNGV. CDR3 sequence (DNA): TGTGCCAGCATTAGCGGCAGCTCCTACGAGCAGTACGTC. Amino acid sequence: CASISGSSYEQYV.

The V and J genes are TRBV11-2 and TRBJ1-1, with 10 positions matching TRBD1. Per the germline V gene, CDR1 is SGHAT and CDR2 is FQNNGV. The CDR3 sequence is 15 residues long. The trim removed 3 bases at V and 6 bases at J, leaving 7 bases unmatched. This CDR3 reads CASSFTGTGDPEAFF. The CDR3 DNA reads as TGTGCCAGCAGCTTTACTGGGACAGGGGACCCTGAAGCTTTCTTT.

This clone was detected only a few times. The chain links TRBV4-2 to TRBJ2-1, with 10 bases matching TRBD1. V trimming: 4 bases; J trimming: 7 bases; junction bases outside the gene matches: 1. The CDR3 sequence is 13 residues long. Germline CDR1 reads LGHNA; CDR2 reads YNFKEQ. CDR3 residues: CASSLGQGNEQFF. The CDR3 DNA reads as TGTGCCAGCAGCCTGGGACAGGGGAATGAGCAGTTCTTC.